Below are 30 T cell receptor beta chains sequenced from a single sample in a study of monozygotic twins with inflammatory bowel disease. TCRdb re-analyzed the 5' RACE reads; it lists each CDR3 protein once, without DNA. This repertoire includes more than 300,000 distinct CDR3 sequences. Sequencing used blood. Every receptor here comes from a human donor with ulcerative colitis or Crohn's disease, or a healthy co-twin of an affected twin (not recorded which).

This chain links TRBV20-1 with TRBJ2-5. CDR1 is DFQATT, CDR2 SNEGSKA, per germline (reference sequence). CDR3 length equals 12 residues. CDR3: CSAKNRQETQYF.

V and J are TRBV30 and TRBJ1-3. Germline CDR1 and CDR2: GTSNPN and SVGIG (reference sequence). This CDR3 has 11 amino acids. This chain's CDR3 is CACQRSATIYF.

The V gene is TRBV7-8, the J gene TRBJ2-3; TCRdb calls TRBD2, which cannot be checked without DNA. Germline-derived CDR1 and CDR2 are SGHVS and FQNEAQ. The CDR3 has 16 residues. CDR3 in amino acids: CASSPGTSRGTDTQYF. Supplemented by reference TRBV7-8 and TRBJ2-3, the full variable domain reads GAGVSQSPRYKVAKRGQDVALRCDPISGHVSLFWYQQALGQGPEFLTYFQNEAQLDKSGLPSDRFFAERPEGSVSTLKIQRTQQEDSAVYLCASSPGTSRGTDTQYFGPGTRLTVL.

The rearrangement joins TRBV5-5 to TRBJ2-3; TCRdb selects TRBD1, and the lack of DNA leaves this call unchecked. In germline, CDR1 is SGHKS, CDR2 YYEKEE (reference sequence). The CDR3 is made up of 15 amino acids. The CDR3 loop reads CASRYTGLDTDTQYF.

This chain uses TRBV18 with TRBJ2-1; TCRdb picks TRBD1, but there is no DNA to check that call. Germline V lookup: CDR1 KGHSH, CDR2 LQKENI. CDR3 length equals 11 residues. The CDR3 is CASSPGTGSFF. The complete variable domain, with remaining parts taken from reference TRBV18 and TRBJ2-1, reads NAGVMQNPRHLVRRRGQEARLRCSPMKGHSHVYWYRQLPEEGLKFMVYLQKENIIDESGMPKERFSAEFPKEGPSILRIQQVVRGDSAAYFCASSPGTGSFFGPGTRLTVL.

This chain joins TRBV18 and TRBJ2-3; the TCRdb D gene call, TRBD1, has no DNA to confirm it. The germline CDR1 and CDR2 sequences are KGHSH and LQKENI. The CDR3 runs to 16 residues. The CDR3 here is CASSPQPGLVRDTQYF.

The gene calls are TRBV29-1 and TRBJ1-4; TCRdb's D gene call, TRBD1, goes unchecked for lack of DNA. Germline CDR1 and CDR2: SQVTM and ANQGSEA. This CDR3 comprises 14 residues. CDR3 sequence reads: CSVEGGRGGEKLFF.

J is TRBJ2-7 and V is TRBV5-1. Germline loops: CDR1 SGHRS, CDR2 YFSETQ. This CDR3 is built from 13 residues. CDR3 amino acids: CASSTTGPYEQYF.

CDR3: CASSPGQGAGTSASPLHF. The V and J genes are TRBV11-2 and TRBJ1-6; TCRdb outputs TRBD1, but without DNA this stays unchecked. Germline V gene lookup returns CDR1 SGHAT and CDR2 FQNNGV. The CDR3 runs to 18 residues.

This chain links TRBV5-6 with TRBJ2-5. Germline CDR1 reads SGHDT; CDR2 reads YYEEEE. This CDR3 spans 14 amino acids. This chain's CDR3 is CASSSTEMVETQYF.

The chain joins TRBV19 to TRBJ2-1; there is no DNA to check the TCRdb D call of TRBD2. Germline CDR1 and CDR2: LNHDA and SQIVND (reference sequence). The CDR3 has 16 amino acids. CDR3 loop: CASSIGRQRSYNEQFF.

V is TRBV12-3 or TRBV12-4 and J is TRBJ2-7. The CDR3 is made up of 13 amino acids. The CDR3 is CASSLHLTYEQYF.

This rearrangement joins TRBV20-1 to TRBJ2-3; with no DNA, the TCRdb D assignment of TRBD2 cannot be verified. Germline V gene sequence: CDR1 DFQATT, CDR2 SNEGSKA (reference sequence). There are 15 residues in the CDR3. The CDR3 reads CSARDPRGGSDTQYF.

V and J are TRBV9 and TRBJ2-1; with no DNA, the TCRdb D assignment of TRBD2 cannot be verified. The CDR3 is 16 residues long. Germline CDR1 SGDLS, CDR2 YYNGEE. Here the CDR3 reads CASSPHSGGAVDEQFF.

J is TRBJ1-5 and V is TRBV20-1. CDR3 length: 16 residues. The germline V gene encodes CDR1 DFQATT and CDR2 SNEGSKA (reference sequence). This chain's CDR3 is CSARDRQKPLHQPQHF.

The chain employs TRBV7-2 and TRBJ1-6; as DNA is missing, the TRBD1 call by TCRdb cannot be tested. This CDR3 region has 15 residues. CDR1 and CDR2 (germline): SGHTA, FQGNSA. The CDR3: CASSPVRGQHSPLHF. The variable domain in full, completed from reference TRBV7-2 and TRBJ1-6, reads GAGVSQSPSNKVTEKGKDVELRCDPISGHTALYWYRQSLGQGLEFLIYFQGNSAPDKSGLPSDRFSAERTGGSVSTLTIQRTQQEDSAVYLCASSPVRGQHSPLHFGNGTRLTVT.

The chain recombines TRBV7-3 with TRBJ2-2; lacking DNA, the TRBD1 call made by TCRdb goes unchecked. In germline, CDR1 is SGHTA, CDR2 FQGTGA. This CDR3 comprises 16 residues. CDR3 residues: CASSTRTGFGTGELFF.

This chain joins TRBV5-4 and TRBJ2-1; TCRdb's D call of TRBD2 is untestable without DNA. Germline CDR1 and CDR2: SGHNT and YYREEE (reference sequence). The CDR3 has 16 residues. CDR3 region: CASSLGLAGPYNEQFF. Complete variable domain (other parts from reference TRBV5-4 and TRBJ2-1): ETGVTQSPTHLIKTRGQQVTLRCSSQSGHNTVSWYQQALGQGPQFIFQYYREEENGRGNFPPRFSGLQFPNYSSELNVNALELDDSALYLCASSLGLAGPYNEQFFGPGTRLTVL.

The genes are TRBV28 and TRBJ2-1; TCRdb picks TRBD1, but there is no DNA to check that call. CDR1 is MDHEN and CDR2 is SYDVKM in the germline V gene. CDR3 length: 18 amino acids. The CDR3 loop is CASSFPKSGQSSYNEQFF.

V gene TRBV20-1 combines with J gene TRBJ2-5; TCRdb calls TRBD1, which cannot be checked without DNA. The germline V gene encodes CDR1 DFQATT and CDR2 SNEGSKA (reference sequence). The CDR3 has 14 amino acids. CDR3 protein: CSARPGGAGETQYF.

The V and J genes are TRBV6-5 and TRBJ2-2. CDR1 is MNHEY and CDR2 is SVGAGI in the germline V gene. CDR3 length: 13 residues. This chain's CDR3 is CASSPDARGELFF.

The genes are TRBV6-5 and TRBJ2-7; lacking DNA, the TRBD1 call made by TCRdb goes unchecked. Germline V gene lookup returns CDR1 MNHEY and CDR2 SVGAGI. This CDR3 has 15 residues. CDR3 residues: CASSYSPLSPSEQYF.

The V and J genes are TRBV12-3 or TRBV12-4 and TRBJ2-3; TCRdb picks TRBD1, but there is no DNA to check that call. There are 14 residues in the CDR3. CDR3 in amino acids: CASSRQGSTDTQYF.

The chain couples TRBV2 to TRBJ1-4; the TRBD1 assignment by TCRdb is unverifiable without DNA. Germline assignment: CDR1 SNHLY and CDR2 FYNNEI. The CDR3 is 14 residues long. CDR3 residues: CASRLQGADEKLFF.

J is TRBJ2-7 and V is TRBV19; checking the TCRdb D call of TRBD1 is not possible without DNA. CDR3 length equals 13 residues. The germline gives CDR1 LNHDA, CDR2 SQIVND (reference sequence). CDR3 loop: CASRQGQTYEQYF. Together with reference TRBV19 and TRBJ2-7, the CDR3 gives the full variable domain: DGGITQSPKYLFRKEGQNVTLSCEQNLNHDAMYWYRQDPGQGLRLIYYSQIVNDFQKGDIAEGYSVSREKKESFPLTVTSAQKNPTAFYLCASRQGQTYEQYFGPGTRLTVT.

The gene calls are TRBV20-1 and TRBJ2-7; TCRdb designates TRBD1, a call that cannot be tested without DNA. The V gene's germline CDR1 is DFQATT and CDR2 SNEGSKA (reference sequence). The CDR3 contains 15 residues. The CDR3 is CSARPIDRDLGEQYF.

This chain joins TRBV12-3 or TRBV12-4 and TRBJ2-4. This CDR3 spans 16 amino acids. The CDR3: CASSLGGAATKNIQYF.

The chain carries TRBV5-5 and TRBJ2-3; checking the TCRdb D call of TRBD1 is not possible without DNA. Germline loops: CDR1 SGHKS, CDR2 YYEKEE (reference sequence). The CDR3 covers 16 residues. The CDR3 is CASSSPGPGFTDTQYF.

The CDR3 reads CASSRGPGTSAYNEQFF. This chain links TRBV27 with TRBJ2-1; TCRdb names TRBD2, which stays unverified in the absence of DNA. In germline, CDR1 is MNHEY, CDR2 SMNVEV (reference sequence). This CDR3 region has 17 residues.

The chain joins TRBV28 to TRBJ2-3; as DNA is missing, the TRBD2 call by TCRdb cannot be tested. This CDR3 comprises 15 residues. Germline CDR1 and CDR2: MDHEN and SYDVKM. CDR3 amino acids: CASSLAGGPVGTQYF.